This T cell receptor (beta chain) appears in the sequencing data of a study of spatial heterogeneity in lung cancer (dated by TCRdb to the late 2010s). Context from the whole study: More beta-chain than alpha-chain transcripts were consistently detected, likely reflecting higher beta-chain transcript abundance. TCR transcript counts in tumor regions correlated strongly with a T cell transcriptional module score from matched bulk RNA-seq. In non-small cell lung cancer, the study quantitatively compared TCR alpha and beta repertoires across several tumor regions, matched nontumor lung, and blood. At surgery, both alpha and beta chains were TCR-sequenced in roughly 230 tumor regions, fewer than 85 matched nontumor lung samples and a few dozen PBMC samples. In the raw uncorrected reads, each unique combination of TCR and UMI appeared on average more than ten times. The study linked features of the TCR repertoire to counts of nonsynonymous mutations, which were determined by whole-exome sequencing of tumor tissue. What the work shows at the level of the full study, not this receptor alone: Additional single-cell paired TCR alpha and beta sequencing was considered necessary to confirm, at a functional level, the hypothesis that regional TCRs recognize regional mutations. TCR-seq was estimated to cover only approximately 6.4% of tumor T cells for alpha chains and roughly 14% for beta chains. The count of ubiquitous expanded TCRs correlated with the count of ubiquitous nonsynonymous mutations, and the count of regional expanded TCRs correlated with the count of regional nonsynonymous mutations. The number of expanded intratumoral alpha and beta TCRs correlated with the tumor nonsynonymous mutation count.

Taken from cysteine to phenylalanine, the CDR3 has 15 residues. The DNA shown is the 45-base CDR3, in frame from base 1. Based on the germline V gene (reference sequence), the CDR1 and CDR2 sequences are GTSNPN and SVGIG. V ends up 3 bases short and J 5 bases short, with an unmatched junction base count of 10. This specimen's time point label, per the study, means: sample taken at primary tumor resection. Samples were obtained from over 70 patients with early-stage, untreated non-small cell lung cancer from the lung TRACERx cohort. For TCR sequencing, whole RNA was extracted from tumor and nontumor lung tissue, or from cryopreserved PBMC samples, and no cell sorting was done. A patient was chosen for TCR sequencing only when enough RNA was available from at least two tumor regions. A lung pathologist reviewed the tumor and adjacent nontumor lung specimens before the specimens were selected. Receptors were amplified or captured by 5' RACE. TCRdb lists the instrument as NextSeq 500. In the TCR library protocol, a unique molecular identifier was attached to each TCR cDNA molecule so that PCR and sequencing errors could be corrected. Concerning the study's data processing: TCR identification, UMI-based error correction and CDR3 extraction were performed with Decombinator tools. Expanded TCRs were defined as those above a frequency of 2 per 1,000, corresponding to the top 1% of the tumor frequency distribution. Expanded tumor TCRs statistically deemed absent (corrected P<0.05) from at least one tumor region were classed as regional, and all other expanded tumor TCRs were classed as ubiquitous. Renyi diversity was calculated using the R vegan package after each repertoire was subsampled 100 times to 5,000 TCRs. CDR3 similarity networks were built from amino acid triplet string-kernel similarity, with CDR3s being connected when pairwise similarity was above 0.82. Using fastp trimming at Q25 and MiXCR clonotype assembly, TCRdb reanalyzed the public sequencing data and kept in-frame beta chains. Rows with one shared CDR3 protein collapse into an entry with the most common genes and DNA. These V and J calls are TCRdb output, not the study's own analysis. The sample table contains around 12,000 distinct CDR3 sequences; only one count was recorded for about 5% of them. The top ten clones comprise over 8.5% of the sample.

This clonotype was detected ten times or more. There is no known antigen for this receptor. Base quality data are lacking; no much larger clone is found one base away. Rearrangement joined TRBV30 to TRBJ1-5; TRBD1 aligns with 7 central bases. This specimen consisted of lung tumor tissue, obtained at surgery. The source is a female donor with early-stage non-small cell lung cancer. The CDR3 loop reads CAWSRLGTAYQPQHF. The DNA is as follows: TGTGCCTGGAGCCGCCTTGGGACAGCCTATCAGCCCCAGCATTTT.